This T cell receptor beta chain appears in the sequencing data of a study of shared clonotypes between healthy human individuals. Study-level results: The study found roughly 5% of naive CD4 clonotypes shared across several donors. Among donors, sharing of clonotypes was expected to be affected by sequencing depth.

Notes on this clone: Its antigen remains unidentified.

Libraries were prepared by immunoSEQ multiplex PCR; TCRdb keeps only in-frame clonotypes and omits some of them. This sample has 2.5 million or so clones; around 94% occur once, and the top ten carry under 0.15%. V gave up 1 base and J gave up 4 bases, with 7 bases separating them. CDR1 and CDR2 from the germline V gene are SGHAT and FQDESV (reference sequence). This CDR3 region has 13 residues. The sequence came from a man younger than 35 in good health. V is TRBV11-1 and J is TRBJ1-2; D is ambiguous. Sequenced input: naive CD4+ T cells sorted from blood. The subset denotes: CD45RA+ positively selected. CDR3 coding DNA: TGTGCCAGCAGCTTAGAGCGGGGCTATGGCTACACCTTC. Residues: CASSLERGYGYTF.